The 21 T cell receptor beta chains reported below all come from one sample, sequenced in a study of blood T cell repertoires in COVID-19. Clones were read by immunoSEQ multiplex PCR, and TCRdb kept only the in-frame ones, dropping some. This table holds about 340,000 clones, approximately 90% found once. The sample taken for sequencing was peripheral blood. The receptors originated from a woman between 18 and 29 years old who had recovered from COVID-19.

This clone occurred once. The V call is TRBV6-5, the J call TRBJ2-5; 8 positions match TRBD1. The CDR3 runs 15 residues. V shed 0 bases and J 4 bases; nucleotides not matched to a gene: 4. CDR1 and CDR2 (germline): MNHEY, SVGAGI. The CDR3 spells CASSYSTGVAETQYF. The CDR3 DNA sequence: TGTGCCAGCAGTTACTCGACAGGGGTGGCAGAGACCCAGTACTTC.

The gene calls are TRBV11-2 and TRBJ1-2; 11 bases agree with TRBD1. With V trimmed by 5 bases and J by 5 bases, 16 bases remained unmatched. The germline CDR1 and CDR2 sequences are SGHAT and FQNNGV. CDR3 length: 18 amino acids. In nucleotides, the CDR3 is TGTGCCAGCAGCCCCAGCGGGGGTAGAGGGACAGGGGGTTATGGCTACACCTTC. As protein: CASSPSGGRGTGGYGYTF.

This clone was counted once. The chain is built from TRBV7-9 and TRBJ2-3; 8 bases line up with TRBD2. This CDR3 contains 15 residues. Trimming removed 4 bases from V and 1 base from J; junction bases left unmatched: 4. Germline loops: CDR1 SEHNR, CDR2 FQNEAQ (reference sequence). CDR3: CASSSWREGTDTQYF. Here the CDR3 DNA reads TGTGCCAGCAGCTCATGGCGGGAGGGCACAGATACGCAGTATTTT.

The chain employs TRBV5-6 and TRBJ2-7; maybe TRBD2 (5 bases). The CDR3 is 17 amino acids. Trimming took 4 bases from V and 0 from J, leaving 20 bases between them. Germline lookup yields CDR1 SGHDT and CDR2 YYEEEE. The CDR3 DNA sequence: TGTGCCAGCAGCCCCACGGGTATCGGAGGACTCTCCTACGAGCAGTACGTC. Amino acid sequence: CASSPTGIGGLSYEQYV.

The gene calls are TRBV18 and TRBJ2-1; weak D call: TRBD2 (6 bases). The V gene's germline CDR1 is KGHSH and CDR2 LQKENI. The CDR3 is made up of 13 amino acids. V gave up 1 base and J gave up 10 bases, with 11 bases separating them. The CDR3 sequence: CASSPRDSPEQFF. CDR3 DNA: TGTGCCAGCTCACCACGGGACTCTCCCGAGCAGTTCTTC.

This chain connects TRBV9 to TRBJ2-3, with 9 nucleotides matching TRBD2. From germline, CDR1 is SGDLS and CDR2 YYNGEE. Trimming cost V 3 bases and J 3 bases; bases outside gene matches: 8. The CDR3 is made up of 16 amino acids. Here the CDR3 DNA reads TGTGCCAGCAGCGGCGGGGGGGCTCCGGGGACAGATACGCAGTATTTT. This codes for CASSGGGAPGTDTQYF.

This chain uses TRBV5-1 with TRBJ1-2; 7 bases are a match to TRBD1. The CDR3 loop spans 17 amino acids. Germline loops: CDR1 SGHRS, CDR2 YFSETQ. J was trimmed by 0 bases and V by 4 bases; bases with no gene match: 12. The CDR3 DNA reads TGCGCCAGCAGCCCGGCCGGGACAGTTCAAACTAACTATGGCTACACCTTC. Encoded protein: CASSPAGTVQTNYGYTF.

The rearrangement uses TRBV6-5 and TRBJ1-1; 8 nucleotides line up with TRBD1. J lost 6 bases, V lost 6 bases, and 9 bases had no gene match. Germline CDR1 is MNHEY and CDR2 is SVGAGI. The CDR3 covers 14 residues. Written as DNA, the CDR3 is TGTGCCAGCAGGCCCGGGCAGGGGGCCGCTGAAGCTTTCTTT. Translating gives CASRPGQGAAEAFF.

The genes are TRBV11-2 and TRBJ1-6, with a weak D call TRBD1 (5 bases). Germline V gene data show CDR1 as SGHAT and CDR2 as FQNNGV. The V end was cut by 0 bases, the J end by 8 bases, with 20 bases between. The CDR3 is 18 residues long. The CDR3 DNA sequence: TGTGCCAGCAGCTTAGATATTTGGGACTCCCAACAGGATTCACCCCTCCACTTT. As protein: CASSLDIWDSQQDSPLHF.

The V and J genes are TRBV28 and TRBJ2-5; tentative D call: TRBD1 (6 bases). CDR1 and CDR2 (germline): MDHEN, SYDVKM. The CDR3 is 14 amino acids. The ends were cut back, 5 bases at V and 5 bases at J, with 15 bases in the middle. The CDR3 protein is CASSPPGAWETQYF. CDR3 nucleotides: TGTGCCAGCAGTCCCCCAGGGGCTTGGGAGACCCAGTACTTC.

The chain employs TRBV12-5 and TRBJ1-4; 10 nucleotides agree with TRBD1. Germline V gene lookup returns CDR1 LGHNT and CDR2 FRNRAP. There are 16 residues in the CDR3. Trimming at V came to 2 bases and at J to 8 bases, leaving 8 bases not matched to a gene. For the CDR3, the DNA is TGTGCTAGTGGTTTGCCTGACGGACAGGGGGGGGAAAAACTGTTTTTT. This gives the protein CASGLPDGQGGEKLFF. Full variable domain (remainder filled in from reference TRBV12-5 and TRBJ1-4): DARVTQTPRHKVTEMGQEVTMRCQPILGHNTVFWYRQTMMQGLELLAYFRNRAPLDDSGMPKDRFSAEMPDATLATLKIQPSEPRDSAVYFCASGLPDGQGGEKLFFGSGTQLSVL.

The chain uses TRBV30 and TRBJ1-2; D is possibly TRBD1 (6 bases). The CDR3 covers 14 residues. Trimming pared 4 bases from V and 3 bases from J, leaving 15 bases between. The germline V gene has CDR1 GTSNPN and CDR2 SVGIG (reference sequence). The CDR3 is CAWIIGGRDYGYTF. The CDR3 DNA sequence: TGTGCCTGGATCATCGGGGGGCGCGACTATGGCTACACCTTC. The variable domain in full, completed from reference TRBV30 and TRBJ1-2, reads SQTIHQWPATLVQPVGSPLSLECTVEGTSNPNLYWYRQAAGRGLQLLFYSVGIGQISSEVPQNLSASRPQDRQFILSSKKLLLSDSGFYLCAWIIGGRDYGYTFGSGTRLTVV.

The rearrangement joins TRBV21-1 to TRBJ1-1; the table assigns TRBD1, which was not confirmed against the DNA. TRBV21-1 is deemed a pseudogene. The CDR3 consists of 17 residues. CDR3 in amino acids: CASSKTGTGGRGTEAFF. The CDR3 DNA reads as TGTGCCAGCAGCAAAACCGGGACAGGGGGCCGGGGCACTGAAGCTTTCTTT.

V is TRBV10-1 and J is TRBJ2-1, with D tentatively TRBD1 (5 bases). The ends were cut back, 1 base at V and 10 bases at J, with 14 bases in the middle. The germline CDR1 and CDR2 sequences are WNHNN and SYGVQD (reference sequence). The CDR3 has 14 residues. CDR3: CASSEWVLSGEQFF. As DNA, the CDR3 is TGCGCCAGCAGTGAGTGGGTCTTGTCAGGGGAGCAGTTCTTC.

This chain connects TRBV18 to TRBJ2-1; TRBD2 agrees at 9 bases. The CDR3 has 18 residues. Germline V CDR1 and CDR2: KGHSH, LQKENI. V shed 6 bases, J shed 6 bases, and the junction held 18 bases outside the gene matches. CDR3 region: CASSPRLAETTTLNEQFF. CDR3 coding DNA: TGTGCCAGCTCCCCCCGACTAGCGGAAACTACAACCCTCAATGAGCAGTTCTTC.

This clone has a handful of counts. This rearrangement joins TRBV7-9 to TRBJ2-5; 8 bases are shared with TRBD1. CDR1 is SEHNR, CDR2 FQNEAQ, per germline (reference sequence). The V gene end was trimmed by 1 base and the J gene end by 7 bases; junction bases not matched to a gene: 8. CDR3 size: 15 residues. The CDR3 DNA reads as TGTGCCAGCAGCTTAGAAGGGCAGGGGGCCGGGACCCAGTACTTC. Translated, it gives CASSLEGQGAGTQYF.

The chain links TRBV6-2 or TRBV6-3 to TRBJ2-7, with 8 bases matching TRBD2. The ends lost 0 bases at V and 5 bases at J; junction bases unmatched: 9. The CDR3 contains 16 residues. Germline V gene lookup returns CDR1 MNHEY and CDR2 SVGEGT. The CDR3 nucleotides read TGTGCCAGCAGTTACTCTCCCGCGGGAGGAAGAGACGAGCAGTACGTC. As protein: CASSYSPAGGRDEQYV.

The V and J genes are TRBV10-3 and TRBJ2-1; 9 bases fit TRBD2. The germline V gene has CDR1 ENHRY and CDR2 SYGVKD. J lost 6 bases, V lost 1 base, and 4 bases had no gene match. The CDR3 loop spans 15 amino acids. The CDR3 reads CAISEFSGRGNEQFF. In DNA, the CDR3 is TGTGCCATCAGTGAGTTTAGCGGGAGAGGCAATGAGCAGTTCTTC.

CDR3 coding DNA: TGTGCCAGCAGCGTAGCCGGGGTCTCCGATACGCAGTATTTT. This translates into CASSVAGVSDTQYF. The rearrangement joins TRBV9 to TRBJ2-3, with D possibly being TRBD2 (5 bases). The CDR3 runs 14 residues. Trimming cost V 0 bases and J 6 bases, with 11 bases left between them. In germline, CDR1 is SGDLS, CDR2 YYNGEE.

In this sample, this clone turned up a few times. The chain couples TRBV27 to TRBJ2-7, with D unresolved. V lost 3 bases to trimming and J lost 0 bases, with 15 bases between them. In germline, CDR1 is MNHEY, CDR2 SMNVEV (reference sequence). The CDR3 totals 16 residues. The CDR3 bases are TGTGCCAGCAGTTTCCATCCAGACTGCGGCTCCTACGAGCAGTACGTC. It is translated as CASSFHPDCGSYEQYV.

The rearrangement links TRBV7-2 to TRBJ2-5; maybe TRBD2 (7 bases). V was cut by 5 bases and J by 4 bases, with 17 bases left in between. The germline gives CDR1 SGHTA, CDR2 FQGNSA. This CDR3 has 15 residues. CDR3 region: CASSTGLVRGETQYF. The CDR3 coding sequence is TGTGCCAGCAGCACTGGACTAGTCAGGGGAGAGACCCAGTACTTC.